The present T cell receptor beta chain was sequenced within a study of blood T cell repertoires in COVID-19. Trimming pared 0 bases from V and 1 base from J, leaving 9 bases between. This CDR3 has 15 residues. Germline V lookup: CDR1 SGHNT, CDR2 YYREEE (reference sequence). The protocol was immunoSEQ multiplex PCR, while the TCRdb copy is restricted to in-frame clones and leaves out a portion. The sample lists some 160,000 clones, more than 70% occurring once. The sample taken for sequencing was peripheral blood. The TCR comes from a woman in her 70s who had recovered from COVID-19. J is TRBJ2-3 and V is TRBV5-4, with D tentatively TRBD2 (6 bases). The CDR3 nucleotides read TGTGCCAGCAGCTTGGGCGGGGATGGCACAGATACGCAGTATTTT. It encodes CASSLGGDGTDTQYF.